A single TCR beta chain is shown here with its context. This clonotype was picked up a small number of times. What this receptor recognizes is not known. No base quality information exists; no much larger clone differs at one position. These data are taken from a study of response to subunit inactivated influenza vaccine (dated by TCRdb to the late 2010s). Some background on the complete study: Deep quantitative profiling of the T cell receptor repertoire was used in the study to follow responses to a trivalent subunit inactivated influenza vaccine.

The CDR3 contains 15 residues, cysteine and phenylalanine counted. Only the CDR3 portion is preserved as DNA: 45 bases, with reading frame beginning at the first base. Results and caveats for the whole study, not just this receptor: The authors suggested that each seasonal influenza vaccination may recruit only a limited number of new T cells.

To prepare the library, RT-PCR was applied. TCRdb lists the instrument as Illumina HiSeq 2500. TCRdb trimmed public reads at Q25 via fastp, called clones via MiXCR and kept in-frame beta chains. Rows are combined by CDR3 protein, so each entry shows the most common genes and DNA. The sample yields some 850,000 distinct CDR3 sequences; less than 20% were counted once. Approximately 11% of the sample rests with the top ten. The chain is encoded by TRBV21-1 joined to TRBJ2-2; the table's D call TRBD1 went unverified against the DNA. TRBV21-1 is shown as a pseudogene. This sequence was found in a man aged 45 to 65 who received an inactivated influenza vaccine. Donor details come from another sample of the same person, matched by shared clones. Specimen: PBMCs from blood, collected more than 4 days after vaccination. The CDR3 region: CASSKLPGCSGELFF. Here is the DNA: TGTGCCAGCAGCAAACTCCCAGGGTGTTCCGGGGAGCTGTTTTTT.